A single sample is the source of the 24 T cell receptor beta chains below, sequenced in a study of CD8 T cells in ankylosing spondylitis. TCRdb passed the 5' RACE reads through MiXCR, listing each CDR3 protein once. This sample carries fewer than 250,000 distinct CDR3 sequences, more than 9% of them seen once, and the ten largest clones take 2.6%. Sequencing used blood, either unsorted or a sorted T cell fraction (not recorded which). These receptors were taken from a male donor with ankylosing spondylitis or in good health (not recorded which).

This clonotype was seen a few times. V is TRBV5-3 and J is TRBJ2-2, with 8 bases lining up with TRBD2. TRBV5-3 is designated an ORF whose function remains uncertain. Unmatched junction bases numbered 11, after V lost 4 bases and J lost 3 bases. The CDR3 extends over 17 amino acids. CDR3: CARSPGYTGRDTGELFF. CDR3 DNA: TGTGCCAGAAGCCCCGGGTATACCGGGAGGGACACCGGGGAGCTGTTTTTT.

This clonotype has only a few counts. The chain couples TRBV10-3 to TRBJ1-2, with 7 bases lining up with TRBD1. Germline CDR1 and CDR2: ENHRY and SYGVKD. The CDR3 length is 17 residues. V lost 0 bases and J lost 6; bases outside the gene matches: 13. CDR3 residues: CAISESMWGEGADGYTF. The CDR3 bases are TGTGCCATCAGTGAGTCGATGTGGGGAGAGGGGGCGGATGGCTACACCTTC.

This clonotype was picked up many times. The rearrangement links TRBV12-3 or TRBV12-4 to TRBJ2-1, with 14 positions matching TRBD2. Trimming removed 7 bases from V and 5 bases from J; junction bases left unmatched: 7. The CDR3 extends over 16 amino acids. The DNA of the CDR3 is TGTGCCAGCACCCTGACTAGCGGGGGGGAGAACAATGAGCAGTTCTTC. This gives the protein CASTLTSGGENNEQFF.

This clonotype was seen more than once but under ten times. The chain is built from TRBV18 and TRBJ2-3; no firm D call. V lost 2 bases and J lost 7, with 7 bases in between. There are 12 residues in the CDR3. Germline CDR1 is KGHSH and CDR2 is LQKENI. CDR3 region: CASSPNRYTQYF. The DNA of the CDR3 is TGTGCCAGCTCACCAAACCGGTATACGCAGTATTTT. The variable domain in full, completed from reference TRBV18 and TRBJ2-3, reads NAGVMQNPRHLVRRRGQEARLRCSPMKGHSHVYWYRQLPEEGLKFMVYLQKENIIDESGMPKERFSAEFPKEGPSILRIQQVVRGDSAAYFCASSPNRYTQYFGPGTRLTVL.

The V and J genes are TRBV9 and TRBJ2-1; 9 nucleotides line up with TRBD2. The CDR3 contains 16 residues. Looked up from germline, CDR1 is SGDLS and CDR2 is YYNGEE. J gave up 7 bases and V 0 bases, and 8 bases lay outside the gene matches. The CDR3 DNA reads as TGTGCCAGCAGCGTAGCTATGAGCGGGGGGCCGAATGAGCAGTTCTTC. It translates to CASSVAMSGGPNEQFF. The complete variable domain, with remaining parts taken from reference TRBV9 and TRBJ2-1, reads DSGVTQTPKHLITATGQRVTLRCSPRSGDLSVYWYQQSLDQGLQFLIQYYNGEERAKGNILERFSAQQFPDLHSELNLSSLELGDSALYFCASSVAMSGGPNEQFFGPGTRLTVL.

In this sample, this clonotype turned up many times. This rearrangement joins TRBV5-1 to TRBJ2-2, with 11 bases fitting TRBD2. V shed 4 bases, J shed 1 base, and the junction held 3 bases outside the gene matches. The CDR3 extends over 16 amino acids. Germline lookup yields CDR1 SGHRS and CDR2 YFSETQ. The CDR3 DNA reads as TGCGCCAGCAGCCGGACTAGCGGGCAGAACACCGGGGAGCTGTTTTTT. Translated, it gives CASSRTSGQNTGELFF.

In its sample, this clonotype was seen many times. The chain joins TRBV12-3 or TRBV12-4 to TRBJ1-1; D uncertain. CDR3 length equals 16 residues. The V end lost 6 bases, the J end lost 0 bases, and 17 bases lay between the germline ends. The CDR3 sequence: CASSSTGGRMNTEAFF. CDR3 DNA: TGTGCCAGCAGCTCTACCGGCGGGCGTATGAACACTGAAGCTTTCTTT.

This clonotype has at least ten counts. The rearrangement uses TRBV5-1 and TRBJ2-5; D possibly uses TRBD1 or TRBD2 (6 bases each). CDR1 is SGHRS and CDR2 is YFSETQ in the germline V gene. The V gene lost 4 bases and the J gene lost 1 base, with 14 bases spanning the gap. The CDR3 covers 15 residues. The CDR3 region has the DNA TGCGCCAGCAGCCCGGGGGCCGGGGCCCAAGAGACCCAGTACTTC. Translating it yields CASSPGAGAQETQYF.

This clonotype was detected ten times or more. J is TRBJ2-2 and V is TRBV9; weak D call: TRBD2 (5 bases). The CDR3 spans 14 residues. Trimming took off 0 bases at V and 4 bases at J, with 7 bases between the two ends. Germline values: CDR1 SGDLS, CDR2 YYNGEE. In nucleotides, the CDR3 is TGTGCCAGCAGCGTAGGAGGAGGCACCGGGGAGCTGTTTTTT. This translates into CASSVGGGTGELFF. The full variable domain, with the rest looked up from reference TRBV9 and TRBJ2-2, is DSGVTQTPKHLITATGQRVTLRCSPRSGDLSVYWYQQSLDQGLQFLIQYYNGEERAKGNILERFSAQQFPDLHSELNLSSLELGDSALYFCASSVGGGTGELFFGEGSRLTVL.

This clonotype has a count of ten or more. The gene calls are TRBV11-2 and TRBJ2-1; weak D call: TRBD1 (6 bases). V was shortened by 0 bases and J by 6 bases, with 6 bases between the two germline ends. Germline V gene lookup returns CDR1 SGHAT and CDR2 FQNNGV. CDR3 length: 13 residues. DNA for the CDR3: TGTGCCAGCAGCTTAGACAGGGGCAATGAGCAGTTCTTC. It translates to CASSLDRGNEQFF.

This clonotype was detected ten times or more. The rearrangement uses TRBV5-1 and TRBJ1-1; the match to TRBD1 covers 7 bases. The CDR3 extends over 16 amino acids. The germline CDR1 and CDR2 sequences are SGHRS and YFSETQ. V shed 0 bases and J 1 base; nucleotides not matched to a gene: 6. The CDR3: CASSLEPGGGNTEAFF. CDR3 DNA: TGCGCCAGCAGCTTGGAACCAGGGGGTGGGAACACTGAAGCTTTCTTT.

There are many counts of this clonotype. The chain couples TRBV20-1 to TRBJ2-5; D is possibly TRBD1 or TRBD2 (7 bases each). The V end lost 0 bases, the J end lost 1 base, and 15 bases lay between the germline ends. The CDR3 is made up of 16 amino acids. Per the germline V gene, CDR1 is DFQATT and CDR2 is SNEGSKA (reference sequence). Here the CDR3 reads CSARDGSRGGQETQYF. The DNA for the CDR3 is TGCAGTGCTAGAGATGGTAGCAGGGGGGGCCAAGAGACCCAGTACTTC.

This clonotype showed up just once. V usage is TRBV20-1 and J usage is TRBJ1-3; D is unclear. The CDR3 spans 15 residues. Trimming left V 2 bases short and J 0 bases short, with 11 bases between. Germline CDR1 reads DFQATT; CDR2 reads SNEGSKA (reference sequence). The CDR3 DNA follows: TGCAGTGCTAGAACCTTGCATGTCTCTGGAAACACCATATATTTT. This gives the protein CSARTLHVSGNTIYF.

The chain links TRBV7-9 to TRBJ2-2; 7 bases match TRBD1. The germline V gene has CDR1 SEHNR and CDR2 FQNEAQ (reference sequence). V trimming: 6 bases; J trimming: 4 bases; junction bases outside the gene matches: 2. This CDR3 is built from 13 residues. As DNA, the CDR3 is TGTGCCAGCAGAGGGGGCTTCACCGGGGAGCTGTTTTTT. Its translation: CASRGGFTGELFF. Looking up the rest from reference TRBV7-9 and TRBJ2-2 gives the full variable domain: DTGVSQNPRHKITKRGQNVTFRCDPISEHNRLYWYRQTLGQGPEFLTYFQNEAQLEKSRLLSDRFSAERPKGSFSTLEIQRTEQGDSAMYLCASRGGFTGELFFGEGSRLTVL.

This clonotype was detected ten times or more. V is TRBV5-1 and J is TRBJ2-2; the match to TRBD2 covers 12 bases. The V gene's germline CDR1 is SGHRS and CDR2 YFSETQ. The trim removed 4 bases at V and 5 bases at J, leaving 9 bases unmatched. The CDR3 sequence is 17 residues long. The CDR3 DNA is TGCGCCAGCAGCGCCCGAATCCTAGCGGGAGGGACCGGGGAGCTGTTTTTT. The encoded protein is CASSARILAGGTGELFF.

This clonotype was picked up many times. V and J are TRBV20-1 and TRBJ2-1; D tentatively reads TRBD1 or TRBD2 (5 bases each). The V end lost 0 bases, the J end lost 5 bases, and 14 bases lay between the germline ends. Germline CDR1 is DFQATT and CDR2 is SNEGSKA (reference sequence). This CDR3 region has 15 residues. This CDR3 is CSARDGTGLNNEQFF. CDR3 nucleotide sequence: TGCAGTGCTAGAGATGGAACGGGGCTGAACAATGAGCAGTTCTTC.

This clonotype has just one count. A read error may explain this, as a much larger clone is one base away. The chain uses TRBV30 and TRBJ2-3; TRBD2 might be the D (5 bases). The germline gives CDR1 GTSNPN, CDR2 SVGIG (reference sequence). V was shortened by 8 bases and J by 2 bases, with 14 bases between the two germline ends. The length of the CDR3 is 13 residues. CDR3 nucleotides: TGTGCCGGAGGTAATGACCCCACAGATACGCAGTATTTT. Protein product: CAGGNDPTDTQYF.

This clonotype has at least ten counts. This chain connects TRBV20-1 to TRBJ2-1; no clear D gene. V was cut by 3 bases and J by 9 bases, with 12 bases left in between. CDR1 is DFQATT, CDR2 SNEGSKA, per germline (reference sequence). The CDR3 has 12 residues. The CDR3 loop reads CSARAAEIEQFF. The CDR3 DNA follows: TGCAGTGCTAGGGCGGCCGAAATTGAGCAGTTCTTC.

This clonotype was seen at least ten times. The V call is TRBV4-1, the J call TRBJ1-1; D call uncertain. V was clipped by 0 bases and J by 1 base, with 15 bases between them. CDR1 and CDR2 (germline): MGHRA, YSYEKL. CDR3 size: 17 residues. CDR3 loop: CASSQDSVGRANTEAFF. CDR3 coding DNA: TGCGCCAGCAGCCAAGATTCAGTCGGGAGGGCGAACACTGAAGCTTTCTTT.

Ten or more counts support this clonotype. The gene calls are TRBV29-1 and TRBJ2-3, with D possibly matching TRBD1 (6 bases). The CDR3 totals 13 residues. Germline V gene lookup returns CDR1 SQVTM and CDR2 ANQGSEA. Deletions cut 3 bases from V and 2 bases from J, with 9 bases between. CDR3 coding DNA: TGCAGCGTTGACAACAGGGTCACAGATACGCAGTATTTT. This sequence encodes CSVDNRVTDTQYF.

In this sample, this clonotype turned up a few times. This clone may be a read error of a much larger clone one base away. The chain combines TRBV9 with TRBJ2-5; weak D call: TRBD1 (5 bases). Trimming cost V 1 base and J 1 base, with 14 bases left between them. Germline loops: CDR1 SGDLS, CDR2 YYNGEE. This CDR3 comprises 16 residues. DNA of the CDR3: TGTGCCAGCAGCGTACGCGACAGCATATGCCAAGAGACCCAGTACTTC. It encodes CASSVRDSICQETQYF. The full variable domain, in which reference TRBV9 and TRBJ2-5 provide the parts outside the CDR3, is DSGVTQTPKHLITATGQRVTLRCSPRSGDLSVYWYQQSLDQGLQFLIQYYNGEERAKGNILERFSAQQFPDLHSELNLSSLELGDSALYFCASSVRDSICQETQYFGPGTRLLVL.

The sample holds many counts of this clonotype. The V and J genes are TRBV20-1 and TRBJ1-4; no definite D call. Trimming shortened V by 4 bases and J by 7 bases, and 13 bases separated the two germline ends. Per germline, CDR1 DFQATT and CDR2 SNEGSKA (reference sequence). This CDR3 has 13 residues. This CDR3 is CSAILPDGEKLFF. DNA for the CDR3: TGCAGTGCTATCCTACCGGATGGTGAAAAACTGTTTTTT.

The rearrangement links TRBV2 to TRBJ2-4, with 7 nucleotides matching TRBD2. CDR3 size: 13 residues. Trimming removed 7 bases from V and 3 bases from J; junction bases left unmatched: 3. Looked up from germline, CDR1 is SNHLY and CDR2 is FYNNEI. The CDR3 coding sequence is TGTGCCAGCAAGTGGGGGGGCAAAAACATTCAGTACTTC. Translated, it gives CASKWGGKNIQYF. The full variable domain, in which reference TRBV2 and TRBJ2-4 provide the parts outside the CDR3, is EPEVTQTPSHQVTQMGQEVILRCVPISNHLYFYWYRQILGQKVEFLVSFYNNEISEKSEIFDDQFSVERPDGSNFTLKIRSTKLEDSAMYFCASKWGGKNIQYFGAGTRLSVL.

This chain connects TRBV7-9 to TRBJ2-5; 8 bases align to TRBD1. The CDR3 is 17 residues long. Germline V CDR1 and CDR2: SEHNR, FQNEAQ (reference sequence). J lost 4 bases, V lost 4 bases, and 14 bases had no gene match. In DNA form, the CDR3 reads TGTGCCAGCAGCTCACCAAGCAGGGGGCTTCTCGGAGAGACCCAGTACTTC. Translation: CASSSPSRGLLGETQYF.